These 11 T cell receptor beta chains were sequenced from one sample in a study of OX40 agonist ivuxolimab in advanced cancers. The repertoire was sequenced with immunoSEQ multiplex PCR; TCRdb's copy has only in-frame clones and lacks some. The sample lists roughly 67,000 clones; around four fifths were seen once. Sequencing was performed on CD4+ or CD8+ T cells sorted from blood, taken in a trial of the OX40 agonist ivuxolimab. These receptors originate from an adult with an advanced solid tumor such as melanoma, head and neck, liver or kidney cancer.

The chain employs TRBV5-4 and TRBJ2-1; D is undetermined. The germline V and J ends were trimmed by 2 bases and 0 bases, with 9 bases remaining between them. Germline loops: CDR1 SGHNT, CDR2 YYREEE (reference sequence). CDR3 size: 15 residues. As DNA, the CDR3 is TGTGCCAGCAGCTTAACTGCTAGCTCCTACAATGAGCAGTTCTTC. Translating gives CASSLTASSYNEQFF.

This clone was picked up a small number of times. V gene TRBV30 combines with J gene TRBJ1-5; maybe TRBD1 (5 bases). The germline V and J ends were trimmed by 0 bases and 7 bases, with 13 bases remaining between them. Per the germline V gene, CDR1 is GTSNPN and CDR2 is SVGIG (reference sequence). CDR3 length equals 14 residues. CDR3 amino acids: CAWSVSGGDQPQHF. CDR3 nucleotide sequence: TGTGCCTGGAGTGTGAGTGGAGGGGACCAGCCCCAGCATTTT.

This chain joins TRBV6-5 and TRBJ1-1, with TRBD1 as a possible D gene (6 bases). Germline CDR1 is MNHEY and CDR2 is SVGAGI. This CDR3 comprises 13 residues. Trimming removed 2 bases from V and 2 bases from J, with 6 bases in between. The CDR3 reads CASSYGTNTEAFF. CDR3 nucleotide sequence: TGTGCCAGCAGTTACGGGACAAACACTGAAGCTTTCTTT.

The gene calls are TRBV10-2 and TRBJ2-1; 14 bases align to TRBD2. The CDR3 totals 20 residues. Germline assignment: CDR1 WSHSY and CDR2 SAAADI. The V and J ends lost 4 bases and 0 bases, in that order; junction bases with no gene match: 11. This CDR3 is CASSGPSGTSGRISYNEQFF. The CDR3, as DNA: TGCGCCAGCAGTGGCCCCTCCGGGACTAGCGGGAGAATCTCCTACAATGAGCAGTTCTTC.

Points on this clone: Likely a read error: the CDR3 ends without its conserved phenylalanine or tryptophan. The genes are TRBV7-8 and TRBJ2-7, with 10 bases matching TRBD2. The germline V gene encodes CDR1 SGHVS and CDR2 FQNEAQ. The CDR3 loop spans 14 amino acids. Trimming cost V 3 bases and J 6 bases; bases outside gene matches: 5. CDR3 DNA sequence: TGTGCCAGCAGCTTGAGCGGGGGGGCCGCCGAGCAGTACATC. It yields the protein CASSLSGGAAEQYI.

This clone was seen more than once but under ten times. The chain couples TRBV27 to TRBJ2-7, with 12 positions matching TRBD2. This CDR3 is 16 amino acids long. J was trimmed by 4 bases and V by 4 bases; bases with no gene match: 8. In germline, CDR1 is MNHEY, CDR2 SMNVEV (reference sequence). The CDR3 loop reads CASSSTTSGSRYEQYF. The DNA of the CDR3 is TGTGCCAGCAGTTCCACGACTAGCGGGAGTCGGTACGAGCAGTACTTC.

The chain joins TRBV9 to TRBJ2-1; perhaps D is TRBD1 or TRBD2 (5 bases each). The CDR3 extends over 15 amino acids. V lost 4 bases and J lost 6, with 17 bases in between. The germline CDR1 and CDR2 sequences are SGDLS and YYNGEE. CDR3 sequence: CASSSPGRGVNEQFF. In nucleotides, the CDR3 is TGTGCCAGCAGCTCCCCCGGACGGGGCGTCAATGAGCAGTTCTTC.

This chain uses TRBV2 with TRBJ1-2; D is ambiguous. Germline-derived CDR1 and CDR2 are SNHLY and FYNNEI. The CDR3 has 12 residues. V was trimmed by 2 bases and J by 4 bases, leaving 5 bases between them. The CDR3 sequence: CASSEQSYGYTF. The DNA for the CDR3 is TGTGCCAGCAGTGAACAGAGCTATGGCTACACCTTC.

This clone was seen a handful of times. The V call is TRBV2, the J call TRBJ2-5; D ambiguous. CDR1 SNHLY and CDR2 FYNNEI come from the germline V gene. Trimming removed 4 bases from V and 5 bases from J, with 8 bases in between. CDR3 length: 12 amino acids. The CDR3 loop reads CASSGYPETQYF. CDR3 nucleotides: TGTGCCAGCAGTGGCTACCCCGAGACCCAGTACTTC.

The J gene is TRBJ2-3, the V gene TRBV7-9; D is ambiguous. This CDR3 is built from 14 residues. Per the germline V gene, CDR1 is SEHNR and CDR2 is FQNEAQ (reference sequence). Between the trimmed V and J ends, which lost 1 base and 0 bases, there was a span of 5 bases. The CDR3 loop reads CASSLGISTDTQYF. As DNA, the CDR3 is TGTGCCAGCAGCTTAGGGATTAGCACAGATACGCAGTATTTT.

A single count supports this clone. V usage is TRBV2 and J usage is TRBJ1-5; possibly TRBD1 for D (6 bases). Germline V gene lookup returns CDR1 SNHLY and CDR2 FYNNEI. V lost 6 bases and J lost 5, with 11 bases in between. CDR3 length: 13 amino acids. CDR3 protein: CASRSGVHQPQHF. The CDR3 DNA reads as TGTGCCAGCAGATCAGGGGTGCATCAGCCCCAGCATTTT.